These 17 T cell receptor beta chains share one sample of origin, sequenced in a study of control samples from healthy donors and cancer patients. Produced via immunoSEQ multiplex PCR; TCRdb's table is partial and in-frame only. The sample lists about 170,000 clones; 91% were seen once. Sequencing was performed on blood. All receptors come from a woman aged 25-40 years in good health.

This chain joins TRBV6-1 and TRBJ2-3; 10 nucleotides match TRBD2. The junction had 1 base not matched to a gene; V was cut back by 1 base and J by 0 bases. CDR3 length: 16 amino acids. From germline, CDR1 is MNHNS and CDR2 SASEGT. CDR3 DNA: TGTGCCAGCAGTGAAGGACTAGCGGGCAGCACAGATACGCAGTATTTT. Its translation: CASSEGLAGSTDTQYF.

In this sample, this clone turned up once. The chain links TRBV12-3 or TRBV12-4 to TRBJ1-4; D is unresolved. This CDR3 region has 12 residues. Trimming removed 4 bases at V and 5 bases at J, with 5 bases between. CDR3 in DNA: TGTGCCAGCAGTTACTTCAATGAAAAACTGTTTTTT. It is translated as CASSYFNEKLFF.

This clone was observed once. The CDR3 sequence is CASSIRGGNTEAFF. CDR3 DNA: TGTGCCAGTAGTATCAGGGGAGGGAACACTGAAGCTTTCTTT. The genes are TRBV19 and TRBJ1-1; D is possibly TRBD1 (6 bases). Trimming removed 3 bases from V and 1 base from J, with 9 bases in between. The CDR3 length is 14 residues. Germline V gene sequence: CDR1 LNHDA, CDR2 SQIVND (reference sequence).

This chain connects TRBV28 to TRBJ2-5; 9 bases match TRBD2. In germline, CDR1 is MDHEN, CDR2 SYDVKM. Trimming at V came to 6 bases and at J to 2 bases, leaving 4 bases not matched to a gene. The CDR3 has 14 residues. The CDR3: CASSLLAGQETQYF. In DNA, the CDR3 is TGTGCCAGCAGCCTCCTAGCGGGACAAGAGACCCAGTACTTC.

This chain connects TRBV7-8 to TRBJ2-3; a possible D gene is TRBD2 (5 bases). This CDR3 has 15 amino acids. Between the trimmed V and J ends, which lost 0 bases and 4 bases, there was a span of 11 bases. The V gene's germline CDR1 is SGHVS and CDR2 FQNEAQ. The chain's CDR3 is CASSLAGVGADTQYF. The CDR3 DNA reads TGTGCCAGCAGCTTAGCGGGAGTTGGGGCAGATACGCAGTATTTT. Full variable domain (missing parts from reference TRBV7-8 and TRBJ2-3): GAGVSQSPRYKVAKRGQDVALRCDPISGHVSLFWYQQALGQGPEFLTYFQNEAQLDKSGLPSDRFFAERPEGSVSTLKIQRTQQEDSAVYLCASSLAGVGADTQYFGPGTRLTVL.

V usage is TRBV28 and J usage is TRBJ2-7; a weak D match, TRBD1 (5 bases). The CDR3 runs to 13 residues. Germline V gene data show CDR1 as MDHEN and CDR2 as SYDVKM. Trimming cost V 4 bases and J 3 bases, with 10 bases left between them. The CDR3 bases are TGTGCCAGCAGTTCACCAGGGTTCTACGAGCAGTACTTC. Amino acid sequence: CASSSPGFYEQYF.

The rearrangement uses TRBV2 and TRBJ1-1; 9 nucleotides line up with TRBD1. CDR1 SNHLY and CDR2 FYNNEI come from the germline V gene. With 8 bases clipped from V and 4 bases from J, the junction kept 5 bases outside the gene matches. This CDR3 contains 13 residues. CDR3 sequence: CASGDRVATEAFF. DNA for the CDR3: TGTGCCAGCGGGGACAGGGTTGCCACTGAAGCTTTCTTT.

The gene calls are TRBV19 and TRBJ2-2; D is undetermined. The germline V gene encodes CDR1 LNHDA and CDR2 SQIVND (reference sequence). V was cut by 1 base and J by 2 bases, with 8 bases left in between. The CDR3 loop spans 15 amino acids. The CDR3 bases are TGTGCCAGTAGTATAGTCACCGACAACACCGGGGAGCTGTTTTTT. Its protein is CASSIVTDNTGELFF.

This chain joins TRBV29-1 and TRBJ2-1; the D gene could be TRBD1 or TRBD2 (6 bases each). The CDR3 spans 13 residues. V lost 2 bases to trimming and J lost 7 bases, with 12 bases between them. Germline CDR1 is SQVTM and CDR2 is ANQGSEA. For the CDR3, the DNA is TGCAGCGTTGAAAGGGGGGTAGGGAATGAGCAGTTCTTC. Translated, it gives CSVERGVGNEQFF.

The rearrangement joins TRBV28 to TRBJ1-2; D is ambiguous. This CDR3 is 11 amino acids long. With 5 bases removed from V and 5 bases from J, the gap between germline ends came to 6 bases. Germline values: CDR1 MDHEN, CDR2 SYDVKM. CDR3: CASSPGYGYTF. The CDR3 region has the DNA TGTGCCAGCAGTCCGGGATATGGCTACACCTTC.

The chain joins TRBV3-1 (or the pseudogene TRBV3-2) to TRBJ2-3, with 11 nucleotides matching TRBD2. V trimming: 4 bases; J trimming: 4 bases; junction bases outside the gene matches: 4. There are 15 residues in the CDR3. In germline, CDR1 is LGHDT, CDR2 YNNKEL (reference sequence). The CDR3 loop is CASSPLAGEPDTQYF. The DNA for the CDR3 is TGTGCCAGCAGCCCACTAGCGGGGGAACCAGATACGCAGTATTTT.

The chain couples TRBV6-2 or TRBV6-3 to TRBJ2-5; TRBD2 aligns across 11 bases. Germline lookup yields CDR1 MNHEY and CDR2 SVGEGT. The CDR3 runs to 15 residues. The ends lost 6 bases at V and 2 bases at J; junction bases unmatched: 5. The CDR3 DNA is TGTGCCAGCAGCATGACTAGCGGGAAGCAAGAGACCCAGTACTTC. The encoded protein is CASSMTSGKQETQYF.

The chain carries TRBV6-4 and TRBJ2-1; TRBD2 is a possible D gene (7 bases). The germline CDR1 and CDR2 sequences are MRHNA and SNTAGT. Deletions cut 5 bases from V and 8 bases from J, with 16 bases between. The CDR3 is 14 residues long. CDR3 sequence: CASSSGEGGHEQFF. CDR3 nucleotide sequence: TGTGCCAGCAGTAGCGGGGAGGGGGGCCATGAGCAGTTCTTC.

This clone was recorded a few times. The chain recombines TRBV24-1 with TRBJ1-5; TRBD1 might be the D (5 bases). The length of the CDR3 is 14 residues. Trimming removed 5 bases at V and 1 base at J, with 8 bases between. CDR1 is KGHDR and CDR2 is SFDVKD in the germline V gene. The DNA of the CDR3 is TGTGCCACCAGTGGGGGGGTGAGCAATCAGCCCCAGCATTTT. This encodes CATSGGVSNQPQHF.

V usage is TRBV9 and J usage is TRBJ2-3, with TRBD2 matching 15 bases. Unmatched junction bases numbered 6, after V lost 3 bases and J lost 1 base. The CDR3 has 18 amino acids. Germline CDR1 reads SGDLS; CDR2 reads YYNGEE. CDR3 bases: TGTGCCAGCAGCGGTGGACTAGCGGGAGGGGGGGGCACAGATACGCAGTATTTT. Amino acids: CASSGGLAGGGGTDTQYF.

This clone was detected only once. The CDR3 region is CASSMSGYQPQHF. The CDR3, as DNA: TGTGCCAGTAGTATGTCAGGCTATCAGCCCCAGCATTTT. The gene calls are TRBV19 and TRBJ1-5; D remains ambiguous. This CDR3 region has 13 residues. The germline CDR1 and CDR2 sequences are LNHDA and SQIVND (reference sequence). Trimming took 3 bases from V and 5 from J, leaving 8 bases between them.

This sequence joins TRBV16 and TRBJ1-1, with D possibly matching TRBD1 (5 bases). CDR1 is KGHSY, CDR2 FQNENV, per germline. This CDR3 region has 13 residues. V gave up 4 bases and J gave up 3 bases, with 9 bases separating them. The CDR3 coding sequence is TGTGCCAGCAGCCCGGGACCGTACACTGAAGCTTTCTTT. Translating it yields CASSPGPYTEAFF.